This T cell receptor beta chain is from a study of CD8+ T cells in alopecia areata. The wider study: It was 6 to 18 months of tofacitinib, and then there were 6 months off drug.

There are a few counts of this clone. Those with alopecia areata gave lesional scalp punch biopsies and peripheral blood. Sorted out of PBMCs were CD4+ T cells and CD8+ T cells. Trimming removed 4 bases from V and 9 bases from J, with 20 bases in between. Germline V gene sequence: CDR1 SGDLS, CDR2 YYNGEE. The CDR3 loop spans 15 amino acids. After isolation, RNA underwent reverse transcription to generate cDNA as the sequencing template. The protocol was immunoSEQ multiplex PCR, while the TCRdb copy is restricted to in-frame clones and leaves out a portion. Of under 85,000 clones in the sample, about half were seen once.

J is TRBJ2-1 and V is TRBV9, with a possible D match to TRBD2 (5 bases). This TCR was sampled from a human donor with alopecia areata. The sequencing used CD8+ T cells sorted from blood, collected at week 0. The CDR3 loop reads CASSQSLIGSGEQFF. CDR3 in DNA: TGTGCCAGCAGCCAATCGTTGATAGGAAGCGGTGAGCAGTTCTTC.